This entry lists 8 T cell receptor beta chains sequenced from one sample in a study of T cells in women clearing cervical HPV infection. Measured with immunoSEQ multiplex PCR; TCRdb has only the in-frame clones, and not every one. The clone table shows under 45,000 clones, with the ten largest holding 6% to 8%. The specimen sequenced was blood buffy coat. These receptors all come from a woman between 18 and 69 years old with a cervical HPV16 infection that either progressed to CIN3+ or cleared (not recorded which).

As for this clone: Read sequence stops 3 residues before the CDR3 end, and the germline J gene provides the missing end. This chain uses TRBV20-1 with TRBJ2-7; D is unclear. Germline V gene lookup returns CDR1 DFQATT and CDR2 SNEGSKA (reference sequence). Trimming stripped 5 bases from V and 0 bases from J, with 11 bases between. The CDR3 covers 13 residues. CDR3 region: CSAGAGSSYEQYF. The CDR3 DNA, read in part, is TGCAGTGCTGGAGCAGGCAGCTCCTACGAG.

CDR3 bases read: TGTGCCTCCATTCTACAGGGAAACTTCGGGTCCCCTTCCTATGGC. It yields the protein CASILQGNFGSPSYG. The full CDR3 protein reads CASILQGNFGSPSYGYTF. The V and J genes are TRBV30 and TRBJ1-2; weak D call: TRBD1 (6 bases). The read ends 3 residues shy of where the CDR3 ends; the end is completed using the germline J gene. The germline V gene has CDR1 GTSNPN and CDR2 SVGIG (reference sequence). CDR3 size: 18 residues. Trimming removed 7 bases at V and 4 bases at J, with 31 bases between.

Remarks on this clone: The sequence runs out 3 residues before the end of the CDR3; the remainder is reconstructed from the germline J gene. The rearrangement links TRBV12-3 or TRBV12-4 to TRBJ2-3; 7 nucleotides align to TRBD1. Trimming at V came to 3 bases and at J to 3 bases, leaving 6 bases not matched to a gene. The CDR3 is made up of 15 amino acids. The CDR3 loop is CASSFRGGLTDTQYF. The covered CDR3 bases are TGTGCCAGCAGTTTTAGAGGGGGCCTGACAGATACG.

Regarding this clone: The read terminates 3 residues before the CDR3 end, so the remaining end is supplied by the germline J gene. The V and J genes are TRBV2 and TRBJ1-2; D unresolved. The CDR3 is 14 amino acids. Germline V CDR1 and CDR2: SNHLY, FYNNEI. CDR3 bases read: TGTGCCAGCTGCCGGACTAGTACCTTCGATGAC. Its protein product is CASCRTSTFDD. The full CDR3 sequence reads CASCRTSTFDDYTF.

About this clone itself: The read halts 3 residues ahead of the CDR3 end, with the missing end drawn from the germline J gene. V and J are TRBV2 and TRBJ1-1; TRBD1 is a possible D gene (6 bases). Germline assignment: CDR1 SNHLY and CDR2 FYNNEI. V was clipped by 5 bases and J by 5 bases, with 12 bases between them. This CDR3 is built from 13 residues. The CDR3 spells CASSTGSGTEAFF. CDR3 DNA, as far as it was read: TGTGCCAGCAGTACAGGGAGTGGTACTGAA.

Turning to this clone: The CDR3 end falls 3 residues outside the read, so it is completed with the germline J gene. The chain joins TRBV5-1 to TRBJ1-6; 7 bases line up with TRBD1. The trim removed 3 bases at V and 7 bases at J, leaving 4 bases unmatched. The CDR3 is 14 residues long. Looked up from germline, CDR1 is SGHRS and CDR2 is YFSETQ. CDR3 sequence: CASSSDRVNSPLHF. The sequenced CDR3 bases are TGCGCCAGCAGCTCCGACAGGGTGAATTCACCC. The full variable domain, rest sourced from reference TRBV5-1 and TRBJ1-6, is KAGVTQTPRYLIKTRGQQVTLSCSPISGHRSVSWYQQTPGQGLQFLFEYFSETQRNKGNFPGRFSGRQFSNSRSEMNVSTLELGDSALYLCASSSDRVNSPLHFGNGTRLTVT.

The CDR3 bases that were read are TGTGCCAGCAGTGGGGCAGGACAGGGCGTTGGC. It specifies CASSGAGQGVG. The complete CDR3 sequence is CASSGAGQGVGYTF. This sequence joins TRBV6-1 and TRBJ1-2; 8 bases fit TRBD1. The CDR3 end falls 3 residues outside the read, so it is completed with the germline J gene. The junction had 8 bases not matched to a gene; V was cut back by 4 bases and J by 7 bases. The CDR3 is made up of 14 amino acids. Germline CDR1 reads MNHNS; CDR2 reads SASEGT.

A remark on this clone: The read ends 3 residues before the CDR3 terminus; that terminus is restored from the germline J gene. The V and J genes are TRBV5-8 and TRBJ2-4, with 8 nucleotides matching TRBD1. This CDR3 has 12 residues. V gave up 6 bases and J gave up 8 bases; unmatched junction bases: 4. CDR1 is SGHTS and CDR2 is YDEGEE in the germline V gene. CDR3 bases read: TGTGCCAGCAACAGGGGGAATTACATT. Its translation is CASNRGNYI. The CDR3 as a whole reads CASNRGNYIQYF. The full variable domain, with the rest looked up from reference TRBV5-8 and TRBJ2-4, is EAGVTQSPTHLIKTRGQQATLRCSPISGHTSVYWYQQALGLGLQFLLWYDEGEERNRGNFPPRFSGRQFPNYSSELNVNALELEDSALYLCASNRGNYIQYFGAGTRLSVL.